The 24 T cell receptor beta chains in this list originate from one sample, sequenced in a study of spatial heterogeneity in lung cancer. The time point is: sample taken at primary tumor resection. Sequencing was performed on whole RNA extracted from tumor and nontumor lung tissue, or from frozen PBMC, and the material was left unsorted. TCRdb reanalysed the 5' RACE reads using MiXCR and keeps one entry per CDR3 protein. The data contain around 87,000 distinct CDR3 sequences, more than 10% of them seen just once; the ten biggest clones take up under 50%. The starting material was PBMCs, obtained at surgery. These receptors all come from a male donor with early-stage non-small cell lung cancer.

This clonotype was counted only a few times. The chain employs TRBV7-9 and TRBJ1-2; D is undetermined. From germline, CDR1 is SEHNR and CDR2 FQNEAQ (reference sequence). V lost 5 bases and J 13 bases, leaving 8 bases between the germline ends. The CDR3 length is 9 residues. The CDR3 coding sequence is TGTGCCAGCAGCCCACGTGCCACCTTC. Residues: CASSPRATF.

The rearrangement uses TRBV3-1 and TRBJ2-5, with TRBD2 matching over 7 bases. Germline CDR1 is LGHDT and CDR2 is YNNKEL (reference sequence). This CDR3 is built from 14 residues. The J segment lost 5 bases and the V segment lost 6 bases, leaving 9 bases of the junction unmatched. For the CDR3, the DNA is TGTGCCAGCAGAGGGGACTATTCCGGGGAGACCCAGTACTTC. It yields the protein CASRGDYSGETQYF.

This clonotype was seen a handful of times. The chain is built from TRBV6-5 and TRBJ1-5, with a weak D call TRBD1 (6 bases). The CDR3 extends over 15 amino acids. V gave up 6 bases and J gave up 0 bases, with 12 bases separating them. Germline V lookup: CDR1 MNHEY, CDR2 SVGAGI. The chain's CDR3 is CASRKTGSSNQPQHF. For the CDR3, the DNA is TGTGCCAGCAGGAAAACAGGGTCTAGCAATCAGCCCCAGCATTTT.

This clonotype has a count of ten or more. This chain connects TRBV18 to TRBJ2-4; D may be TRBD2 (5 bases). CDR1 is KGHSH and CDR2 is LQKENI in the germline V gene. CDR3 length: 15 amino acids. V was clipped by 6 bases and J by 0 bases, with 12 bases between them. CDR3 sequence (DNA): TGTGCCAGCTCCGGAGGAGGACGAGCCAAAAACATTCAGTACTTC. This codes for CASSGGGRAKNIQYF.

This clonotype was detected only a few times. V is TRBV6-2 or TRBV6-3 and J is TRBJ2-1, with 7 positions matching TRBD1. This CDR3 has 15 residues. V lost 8 bases and J lost 8; bases outside the gene matches: 15. Germline V gene lookup returns CDR1 MNHEY and CDR2 SVGEGT. CDR3 nucleotide sequence: TGTGCCAGCTGCGCTCCGGGACAGCCCCGCCATGAGCAGTTCTTC. Translation gives CASCAPGQPRHEQFF.

This chain uses TRBV6-1 with TRBJ2-2; 10 positions match TRBD2. The CDR3 loop spans 21 amino acids. V dropped 0 bases and J dropped 3; count of bases not matched to a gene: 16. CDR1 is MNHNS and CDR2 is SASEGT in the germline V gene. Here the CDR3 reads CASSEASSRLAGVRDTGELFF. DNA of the CDR3: TGTGCCAGCAGTGAAGCTTCCTCGAGGCTAGCGGGGGTTCGGGACACCGGGGAGCTGTTTTTT.

The chain uses TRBV28 and TRBJ2-2, with TRBD2 matching 10 bases. The CDR3 covers 17 residues. The J segment lost 3 bases and the V segment lost 4 bases, leaving 8 bases of the junction unmatched. The germline gives CDR1 MDHEN, CDR2 SYDVKM. CDR3 region: CASSSFVGLADTGELFF. CDR3 sequence (DNA): TGTGCCAGCAGTTCTTTCGTCGGACTAGCGGACACCGGGGAGCTGTTTTTT.

This clonotype was found a few times. This chain links TRBV20-1 with TRBJ2-7; possible D gene TRBD2, 5 bases. Trimming stripped 6 bases from V and 1 base from J, with 10 bases between. From germline, CDR1 is DFQATT and CDR2 SNEGSKA (reference sequence). The CDR3 is 12 residues long. In DNA, the CDR3 is TGCAGTGCGGAGGCGCAGTCCTACGAGCAGTACTTC. Translating gives CSAEAQSYEQYF.

The table lists this clonotype with a few counts. The chain employs TRBV20-1 and TRBJ1-6; D is ambiguous. The CDR3 runs 15 residues. V was pared by 5 bases and J by 7 bases, with 18 bases between. Looked up from germline, CDR1 is DFQATT and CDR2 is SNEGSKA (reference sequence). The CDR3 loop reads CSASLRSLGNSPLHF. The CDR3 DNA reads TGCAGTGCTTCATTACGGTCCCTCGGGAATTCACCCCTCCACTTT.

This clonotype was detected a few times. The rearrangement uses TRBV27 and TRBJ2-2; D possibly corresponds to TRBD1 (5 bases). The germline CDR1 and CDR2 sequences are MNHEY and SMNVEV (reference sequence). The CDR3 extends over 13 amino acids. The V and J ends lost 7 bases and 8 bases respectively, with 14 bases between them. CDR3: CASKFQGPGELFF. The CDR3 bases are TGTGCCAGCAAATTCCAGGGTCCTGGGGAGCTGTTTTTT.

The V call is TRBV28, the J call TRBJ2-1; D unclear. CDR1 and CDR2 (germline): MDHEN, SYDVKM. The CDR3 has 18 residues. Trimming shortened V by 7 bases and J by 5 bases, and 27 bases separated the two germline ends. DNA of the CDR3: TGTGCCAGCACACCTACCTTGATTAACGCCGGGCGGAACAATGAGCAGTTCTTC. Amino acids: CASTPTLINAGRNNEQFF.

This clonotype was seen only a few times. The chain combines TRBV11-2 with TRBJ2-3; the D gene is possibly TRBD2 (5 bases). There are 14 residues in the CDR3. CDR1 is SGHAT, CDR2 FQNNGV, per germline. Trimming removed 1 base from V and 5 bases from J, with 10 bases in between. The CDR3 spells CASSLGGWVDTQYF. CDR3 sequence (DNA): TGTGCCAGCAGCTTAGGAGGGTGGGTAGATACGCAGTATTTT.

This chain uses TRBV10-2 with TRBJ1-2, with D hard to call. The CDR3 is 12 residues long. Germline loops: CDR1 WSHSY, CDR2 SAAADI. V was trimmed by 3 bases and J by 6 bases, leaving 8 bases between them. The CDR3 DNA sequence: TGCGCCAGCAGTGAACGCGAGCATGGCTACACCTTC. It translates to CASSEREHGYTF.

The rearrangement links TRBV25-1 to TRBJ1-6; no reliable D call. Trimming took 2 bases from V and 7 from J, leaving 9 bases between them. CDR3 length: 14 residues. CDR1 and CDR2 from the germline V gene are MGHDK and SYGVNS. CDR3 bases: TGTGCCAGCAGTGAAACTAACTGGAATTCACCCCTCCACTTT. This encodes CASSETNWNSPLHF.

This clonotype was seen a handful of times. This chain connects TRBV4-3 to TRBJ1-6; weak D call: TRBD1 (5 bases). There are 13 residues in the CDR3. CDR1 and CDR2 (germline): LGHNA, YSLEER. The V and J ends lost 0 bases and 13 bases respectively, with 10 bases between them. CDR3 sequence: CASSQEWGWPLHF. The CDR3 bases are TGCGCCAGCAGCCAAGAATGGGGGTGGCCCCTCCACTTT.

This rearrangement joins TRBV12-3 or TRBV12-4 to TRBJ2-7, with 8 positions matching TRBD2. J lost 4 bases, V lost 6 bases, and 5 bases had no gene match. This CDR3 is 13 amino acids long. CDR3 amino acids: CASSPGLDYEQYF. CDR3 sequence (DNA): TGTGCCAGCAGCCCGGGACTAGATTACGAGCAGTACTTC.

This clonotype appeared a few times. This sequence joins TRBV27 and TRBJ2-3; the D gene is possibly TRBD2 (7 bases). Germline V CDR1 and CDR2: MNHEY, SMNVEV (reference sequence). The CDR3 runs to 13 residues. V shed 4 bases and J shed 4 bases, with 9 bases lying between them. Here the CDR3 reads CASSWGGADTQYF. The CDR3 DNA sequence: TGTGCCAGCAGTTGGGGGGGCGCAGATACGCAGTATTTT.

In this sample, this clonotype turned up a few times. The rearrangement joins TRBV24-1 to TRBJ2-1, with 12 nucleotides matching TRBD2. The V gene's germline CDR1 is KGHDR and CDR2 SFDVKD. J was trimmed by 4 bases and V by 4 bases; bases with no gene match: 4. The CDR3 loop spans 16 amino acids. For the CDR3, the DNA is TGTGCCACCAGTGAGCTCGGGACTAGCGGGTACAATGAGCAGTTCTTC. It encodes CATSELGTSGYNEQFF.

V usage is TRBV20-1 and J usage is TRBJ2-2; 7 bases fit TRBD2. Germline loops: CDR1 DFQATT, CDR2 SNEGSKA (reference sequence). The V and J ends lost 2 bases and 7 bases, in that order; junction bases with no gene match: 7. The CDR3 is 14 residues long. CDR3 residues: CSARLGLSVGELFF. In DNA, the CDR3 is TGCAGTGCTAGATTGGGACTAAGTGTCGGGGAGCTGTTTTTT.

This clonotype was observed a few times. The chain carries TRBV18 and TRBJ2-7, with D tentatively TRBD1 (5 bases). Germline assignment: CDR1 KGHSH and CDR2 LQKENI. The CDR3 is 14 residues long. Trimming took 0 bases from V and 3 from J, leaving 9 bases between them. The CDR3 DNA sequence: TGTGCCAGCTCACCACCCAGGGTGGACTACGAGCAGTACTTC. Translating gives CASSPPRVDYEQYF.

There are many counts of this clonotype. The chain uses TRBV6-5 and TRBJ1-2; possibly TRBD1 for D (6 bases). V was pared by 6 bases and J by 14 bases, with 16 bases between. The CDR3 runs to 11 residues. From germline, CDR1 is MNHEY and CDR2 SVGAGI. CDR3 sequence: CASSSHSDRTF. The CDR3 DNA is TGTGCCAGCAGCTCACACTCGGACAGAACCTTC.

This clonotype turned up a few times. V is TRBV18 and J is TRBJ1-2, with D unclear. The V gene lost 3 bases and the J gene lost 4 bases, with 15 bases spanning the gap. The CDR3 extends over 15 amino acids. Germline CDR1 and CDR2: KGHSH and LQKENI. The chain's CDR3 is CASSPRELPFYGYTF. Written as DNA, the CDR3 is TGTGCCAGCTCACCTCGGGAGCTGCCCTTCTATGGCTACACCTTC.

The chain recombines TRBV29-1 with TRBJ2-7; D may be TRBD1 (5 bases). Per the germline V gene, CDR1 is SQVTM and CDR2 is ANQGSEA. The CDR3 is 13 residues long. The V and J ends lost 4 bases and 7 bases respectively, with 17 bases between them. CDR3 protein: CSVAQGRLREQYF. The CDR3 DNA is TGCAGCGTTGCTCAGGGTAGGCTTCGGGAGCAGTACTTC.

This clonotype was observed at least ten times. The chain employs TRBV30 and TRBJ1-1; no clear D gene. This CDR3 is 12 amino acids long. Trimming removed 0 bases from V and 12 bases from J, with 14 bases in between. CDR1 and CDR2 from the germline V gene are GTSNPN and SVGIG (reference sequence). In DNA, the CDR3 is TGTGCCTGGAGTGTAGGAGCCGCGGTAACTTTCTTT. It yields the protein CAWSVGAAVTFF.